Below, one T cell receptor beta chain is given with its context. Its antigen is still unknown. This record comes from a study of cytomegalovirus exposure and HLA in healthy donors. Whole-study findings and limits: Reports credit the classifier with highly specific, highly sensitive diagnosis of cytomegalovirus status.

This PCR relied on a set of 60 Vbeta primers and 13 Jbeta primers. The data were produced by immunoSEQ multiplex PCR, yet TCRdb's version contains in-frame clones alone and is incomplete. The sample shows about 170,000 clones, 75% to 90% of them seen only once. V dropped 0 bases and J dropped 7; count of bases not matched to a gene: 4. Per the germline V gene, CDR1 is MRHNA and CDR2 is SNTAGT. The CDR3 length is 15 residues. Sequencing used PBMCs. The receptor's source is a male donor in good health and CMV-seronegative. This rearrangement joins TRBV6-4 to TRBJ2-1; 9 bases match TRBD2. Here the CDR3 DNA reads TGTGCCAGCAGTGACTCGGCGGGGGGGCGGAATGAGCAGTTCTTC. It specifies CASSDSAGGRNEQFF.